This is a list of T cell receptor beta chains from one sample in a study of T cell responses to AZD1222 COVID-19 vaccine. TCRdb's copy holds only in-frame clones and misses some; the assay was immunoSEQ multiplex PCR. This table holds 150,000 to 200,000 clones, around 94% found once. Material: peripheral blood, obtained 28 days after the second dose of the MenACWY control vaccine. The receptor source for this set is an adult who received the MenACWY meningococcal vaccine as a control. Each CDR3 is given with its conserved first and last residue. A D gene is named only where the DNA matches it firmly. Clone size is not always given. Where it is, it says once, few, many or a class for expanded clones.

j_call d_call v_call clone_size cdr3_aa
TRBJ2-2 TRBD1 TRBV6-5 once CASSYPSGQGYGELFF
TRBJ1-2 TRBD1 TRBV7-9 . CASSFLSGQGYGYTF
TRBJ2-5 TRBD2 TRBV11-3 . CASSRDGTNQETQYF
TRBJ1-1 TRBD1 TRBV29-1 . CSVEDGAGGQAFF
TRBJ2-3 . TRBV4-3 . CASGKGTVDTQYF
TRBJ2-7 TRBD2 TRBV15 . CATSRERASGGYEQYF
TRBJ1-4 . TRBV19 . CASSTGAAELFF
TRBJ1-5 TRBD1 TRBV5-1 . CASSLGDRGSNQPQHF
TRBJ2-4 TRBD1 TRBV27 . CASRTGQGKNIQYF
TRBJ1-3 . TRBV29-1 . CSVEEMRTIYF
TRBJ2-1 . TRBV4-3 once CASSQHDPTNNEQFF
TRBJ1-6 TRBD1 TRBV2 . CATVRDREILGSPLHF
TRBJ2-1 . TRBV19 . CASSIGRSSYNEQFF
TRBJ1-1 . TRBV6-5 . CASSYQRITEAFF